This is a list of T cell receptor beta chains from one sample in a study of shared clonotypes between healthy human individuals. The method was immunoSEQ multiplex PCR; TCRdb's version includes in-frame clones alone and lacks a portion of them. This table holds fewer than 1 million clones, roughly 96% found once. Material for sequencing was naive CD8+ T cells sorted from blood. The receptors were sampled from a man aged 25 to 40 in good health. Both conserved end residues are part of each CDR3.

CDR3 protein: CASSLGWDTQYF
V gene: TRBV13

CDR3 protein: CASDNANTGELFF
V gene: TRBV25-1

CDR3 protein: CASSQSYEQFF
V gene: TRBV4-1

CDR3 protein: CASSQRDALAGPDTQYF
V gene: TRBV14

CDR3 protein: CASSPDFGQGIEQYF
V gene: TRBV14

CDR3 protein: CASSADGTGSYEQYF
V gene: TRBV9

CDR3 protein: CASSEVDRFKPQHF
V gene: TRBV6-1

CDR3 protein: CASSLEVETEKLFF
V gene: TRBV28

CDR3 protein: CASSLRDRGFQPQHF
V gene: TRBV28

CDR3 protein: CASSQVGTGGGDRGYTF
V gene: TRBV4-3

CDR3 protein: CASSLTGMSSYEQYF
V gene: TRBV28

CDR3 protein: CASSPKEGDRGETQYF
V gene: TRBV7-8

CDR3 protein: CAWRDTGLRKETQYF
V gene: TRBV30

CDR3 protein: CASSWTSGGTYNEQFF
V gene: TRBV6-6

CDR3 protein: CASSPLGHPEKLFF
V gene: TRBV6-5

CDR3 protein: CASGPGRVRDLHF
V gene: TRBV2

CDR3 protein: CASSLTYLSEQYF
V gene: TRBV27

CDR3 protein: CASSPGQGSNQPQHF
V gene: TRBV7-8

CDR3 protein: CAWSEGGLSGEQFF
V gene: TRBV30

CDR3 protein: CASSHPPGELFF
V gene: TRBV4-1

CDR3 protein: CASSVGRDSVYEQYF
V gene: TRBV9

CDR3 protein: CASSEGSGDTDTQYF
V gene: TRBV2

CDR3 protein: CASSQIYPTDTQYF
V gene: TRBV14

CDR3 protein: CASKGGNSYEQYF
V gene: TRBV2

CDR3 protein: CASSQDEPGPDTDTQYF
V gene: TRBV4-1

CDR3 protein: CSVEAAENSYNEQFF
V gene: TRBV29-1

CDR3 protein: CASSKSQGLGEKLFF
V gene: TRBV7-9

CDR3 protein: CASSPGRGGNTEAFF
V gene: TRBV7-2

CDR3 protein: CASSQELRGTGELFF
V gene: TRBV4-3

CDR3 protein: CASSFDWADSYNEQFF
V gene: TRBV5-1

CDR3 protein: CASSFASGGYEQYF
V gene: TRBV7-6

CDR3 protein: CASSPDRALHQPQHF
V gene: TRBV27

CDR3 protein: CASSLLAGGVYEQYF
V gene: TRBV5-1

CDR3 protein: CASSEAFGGENTEAFF
V gene: TRBV6-1

CDR3 protein: CATMGADTQYF
V gene: TRBV10-3

CDR3 protein: CASSLGQVETQYF
V gene: TRBV7-9

CDR3 protein: CASSKVPSYNEQFF
V gene: TRBV21-1

CDR3 protein: CASSPGTGSNEKLFF
V gene: TRBV11-2

CDR3 protein: CASSLEGQGANEQFF
V gene: TRBV5-4

CDR3 protein: CASSLLGDEQFF
V gene: TRBV27

CDR3 protein: CASSLEGVYEQYF
V gene: TRBV7-9

CDR3 protein: CASSYQGATGELFF
V gene: TRBV27